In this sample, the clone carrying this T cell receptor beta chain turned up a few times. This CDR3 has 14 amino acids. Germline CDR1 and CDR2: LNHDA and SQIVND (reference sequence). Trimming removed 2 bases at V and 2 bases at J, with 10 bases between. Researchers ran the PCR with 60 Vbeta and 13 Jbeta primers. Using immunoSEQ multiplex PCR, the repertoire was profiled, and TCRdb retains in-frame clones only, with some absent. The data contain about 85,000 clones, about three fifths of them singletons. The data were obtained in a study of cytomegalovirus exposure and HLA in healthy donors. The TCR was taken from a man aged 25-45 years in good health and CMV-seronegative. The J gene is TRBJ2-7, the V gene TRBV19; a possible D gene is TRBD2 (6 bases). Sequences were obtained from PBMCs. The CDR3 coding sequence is TGTGCCAGTAGTATAATAGGAGGGGCCTACGAGCAGTACTTC. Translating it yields CASSIIGGAYEQYF. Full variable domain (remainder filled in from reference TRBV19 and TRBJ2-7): DGGITQSPKYLFRKEGQNVTLSCEQNLNHDAMYWYRQDPGQGLRLIYYSQIVNDFQKGDIAEGYSVSREKKESFPLTVTSAQKNPTAFYLCASSIIGGAYEQYFGPGTRLTVT.